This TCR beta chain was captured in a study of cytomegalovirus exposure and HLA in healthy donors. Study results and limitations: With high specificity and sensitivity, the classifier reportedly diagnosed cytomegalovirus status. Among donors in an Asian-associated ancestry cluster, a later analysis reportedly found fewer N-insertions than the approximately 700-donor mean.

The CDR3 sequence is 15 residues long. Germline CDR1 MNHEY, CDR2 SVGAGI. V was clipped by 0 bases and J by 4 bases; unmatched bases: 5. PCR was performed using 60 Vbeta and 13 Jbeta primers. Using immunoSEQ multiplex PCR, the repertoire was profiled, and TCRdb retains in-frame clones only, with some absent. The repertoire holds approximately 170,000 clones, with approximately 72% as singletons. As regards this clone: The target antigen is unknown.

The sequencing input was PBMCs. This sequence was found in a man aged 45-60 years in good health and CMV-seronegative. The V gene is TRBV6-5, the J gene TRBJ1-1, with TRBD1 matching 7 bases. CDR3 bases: TGTGCCAGCAGTTACTCAAAGGGGGCAGGCACTGAAGCTTTCTTT. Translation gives CASSYSKGAGTEAFF.